These 22 T cell receptor beta chains originate from one sample sequenced in a study of blood T cells in healthy people across ages. A second PCR, run for roughly 7 to 11 cycles, used a sample-barcoded 5' primer plus a J-beta primer mix. TCRdb re-analysed the 5' RACE reads in MiXCR, keeping a single row per CDR3 protein. The sample holds 790,000 or so distinct CDR3 sequences, about half seen once. Source material: blood. These receptor sequences come from an older man in good health.

The chain joins TRBV11-3 to TRBJ2-7, with 7 bases aligning to TRBD2. Trimming cost V 2 bases and J 7 bases; bases outside gene matches: 8. There are 14 residues in the CDR3. Germline values: CDR1 SGHNT, CDR2 YENEEA. CDR3 amino acids: CASSLTSDYNEQYF. The CDR3 nucleotides read TGTGCCAGCAGCTTAACTAGCGATTACAATGAGCAGTACTTC. The whole variable domain, remainder taken from reference TRBV11-3 and TRBJ2-7, is EAGVVQSPRYKIIEKKQPVAFWCNPISGHNTLYWYLQNLGQGPELLIRYENEEAVDDSQLPKDRFSAERLKGVDSTLKIQPAELGDSAVYLCASSLTSDYNEQYFGPGTRLTVT.

The DNA of the CDR3 is TGTGCCAGCAGTTACCTCACAGTGGGGCCCAGAGTAGATGGCTCTGGGGCCAACGTCCTGACTTTC. This codes for CASSYLTVGPRVDGSGANVLTF. The chain couples TRBV6-5 to TRBJ2-6; possibly TRBD1 for D (5 bases). In germline, CDR1 is MNHEY, CDR2 SVGAGI. Trimming removed 2 bases from V and 0 bases from J, with 26 bases in between. This CDR3 has 22 amino acids.

V usage is TRBV5-1 and J usage is TRBJ2-1; D is undetermined. V lost 0 bases to trimming and J lost 5 bases, with 12 bases between them. The CDR3 contains 15 residues. CDR1 SGHRS and CDR2 YFSETQ come from the germline V gene. This CDR3 is CASSLGPAPNNEQFF. CDR3 coding DNA: TGCGCCAGCAGCTTGGGGCCAGCCCCGAACAATGAGCAGTTCTTC.

The chain combines TRBV7-2 with TRBJ1-1; D perhaps matches TRBD1 (5 bases). The CDR3 loop spans 15 amino acids. Germline V gene data show CDR1 as SGHTA and CDR2 as FQGNSA. V lost 5 bases and J 4 bases, leaving 17 bases between the germline ends. CDR3 sequence: CASSRGGGSGTEAFF. In DNA form, the CDR3 reads TGTGCCAGCAGCCGGGGGGGGGGAAGTGGCACTGAAGCTTTCTTT.

V gene TRBV29-1 combines with J gene TRBJ2-3, with D tentatively TRBD1 or TRBD2 (5 bases each). The CDR3 totals 15 residues. V was pared by 5 bases and J by 0 bases, with 15 bases between. CDR1 is SQVTM, CDR2 ANQGSEA, per germline. CDR3 sequence: CSVSTLRGSTDTQYF. The CDR3 coding sequence is TGCAGCGTTTCCACTTTGAGGGGCAGCACAGATACGCAGTATTTT.

This chain joins TRBV2 and TRBJ2-5, with TRBD1 matching 8 bases. The DNA end lines up better with TRBJ2-7; the J call may be wrong. This CDR3 comprises 13 residues. Looked up from germline, CDR1 is SNHLY and CDR2 is FYNNEI. The CDR3 coding sequence is TGTGCCAGTTTTTCGGGACAGGTCGACGAGCAGTACTTC. The encoded protein is CASFSGQVDEQYF.

This clonotype has just one count. One end of the junction is discordant with germline, which a read error may explain. The chain's CDR3 is CDSSWGQETQYF. The CDR3 DNA reads as TGTGACAGCAGCTGGGGGCAAGAGACCCAGTACTTC. J is TRBJ2-5 and V is TRBV7-9; D may match TRBD1 or TRBD2 (5 bases each). The CDR3 runs to 12 residues. The germline CDR1 and CDR2 sequences are SEHNR and FQNEAQ (reference sequence).

In this sample, this clonotype turned up a few times. The chain is built from TRBV7-7 and TRBJ2-1, with 11 positions matching TRBD2. This CDR3 has 15 residues. Germline loops: CDR1 SSHAT, CDR2 FNYEAQ (reference sequence). V was pared by 5 bases and J by 7 bases, with 7 bases of the junction left unmatched. The DNA for the CDR3 is TGTGCCAGCAGCCGGGGACTAGCGGAAGAGAATGAGCAGTTCTTC. This gives the protein CASSRGLAEENEQFF.

The chain has TRBV5-1 and TRBJ2-1; no definite D call. V lost 2 bases and J 4 bases, leaving 10 bases between the germline ends. Germline assignment: CDR1 SGHRS and CDR2 YFSETQ. The CDR3 has 14 amino acids. The CDR3 loop is CASSFQEQYNEQFF. In DNA, the CDR3 is TGCGCCAGCAGCTTCCAGGAACAGTACAATGAGCAGTTCTTC.

The V call is TRBV7-2, the J call TRBJ2-2; possible D gene TRBD1, 6 bases. Germline V gives CDR1 SGHTA, CDR2 FQGNSA. The CDR3 sequence is 16 residues long. V was trimmed by 2 bases and J by 0 bases, leaving 10 bases between them. CDR3 protein: CASSLPTGSNTGELFF. The CDR3 DNA reads as TGTGCCAGCAGCTTACCAACAGGGTCGAACACCGGGGAGCTGTTTTTT.

A remark on this clonotype: Germline and junction disagree at one end, which may indicate a read error. The chain joins TRBV7-3 to TRBJ1-2, with no clear D. The CDR3 is made up of 13 amino acids. Germline CDR1 is SGHTA and CDR2 is FQGTGA. CDR3 in DNA: TGTGCCAGCAGCTTCGCGGCGAACTATGGCCACACCTTC. Protein product: CASSFAANYGHTF.

CDR3 region: CSEKKPGTSNEQFF. In DNA, the CDR3 is TGCAGTGAGAAAAAACCCGGGACTTCCAATGAGCAGTTCTTC. V and J are TRBV20-1 and TRBJ2-1, with D perhaps TRBD2 (6 bases). Looked up from germline, CDR1 is DFQATT and CDR2 is SNEGSKA (reference sequence). The CDR3 is 14 residues long. With 7 bases removed from V and 6 bases from J, the gap between germline ends came to 19 bases.

This clonotype was observed at least ten times. V gene TRBV12-3 or TRBV12-4 combines with J gene TRBJ2-7, with D possibly being TRBD2 (6 bases). V lost 5 bases, J lost 0 bases, and 14 bases lay in between. This CDR3 comprises 15 residues. The CDR3 sequence is CASSPVLGSSYEQYF. CDR3 bases: TGTGCCAGCAGTCCCGTTCTCGGGAGCTCCTACGAGCAGTACTTC.

As regards this clonotype: Being one base from a much bigger clone, this may be a read error. V is TRBV7-2 and J is TRBJ2-1; D not resolved. The J call may be in error: the DNA end matches TRBJ2-7 better. Germline loops: CDR1 SGHTA, CDR2 FQGNSA. The CDR3 covers 15 residues. The CDR3 nucleotides are TGTGCCAGCACTGTAGGCGGCAGCTCCTACAATGAGCAGTACTTC. It encodes CASTVGGSSYNEQYF.

The V call is TRBV4-2, the J call TRBJ2-5; D possibly matches TRBD1 or TRBD2 (5 bases each). Germline V CDR1 and CDR2: LGHNA, YNFKEQ. The CDR3 length is 15 residues. V lost 2 bases to trimming and J lost 11 bases, with 21 bases between them. CDR3 region: CASSQNYWDQNEQYF. CDR3 bases: TGTGCCAGCAGCCAAAACTATTGGGACCAAAATGAGCAGTACTTC.

This clonotype was observed many times. The chain uses TRBV29-1 and TRBJ2-5; D could derive from TRBD1 or TRBD2 (5 bases each). Germline values: CDR1 SQVTM, CDR2 ANQGSEA. V was pared by 6 bases and J by 0 bases, with 11 bases between. CDR3 length equals 13 residues. Here the CDR3 reads CSVTGTHQETQYF. In DNA form, the CDR3 reads TGCAGCGTCACCGGGACGCACCAAGAGACCCAGTACTTC.

This clonotype was counted only a few times. The CDR3 spells CASSLSTGPDTQYF. CDR3 DNA: TGTGCCAGCAGTTTAAGTACAGGGCCAGATACGCAGTATTTT. This chain links TRBV28 with TRBJ2-3, with D possibly being TRBD1 (6 bases). In germline, CDR1 is MDHEN, CDR2 SYDVKM. Deletions cut 2 bases from V and 4 bases from J, with 10 bases between. CDR3 length equals 14 residues.

A remark on this clonotype: Germline is not matched at one junction end, which may reflect a read error. The gene calls are TRBV5-4 and TRBJ2-1; 11 bases map to TRBD2. Germline V gives CDR1 SGHNT, CDR2 YYREEE (reference sequence). The CDR3 has 15 residues. The CDR3 DNA reads as TGTGCCGGCAGCTCGCTTCCTAGCGGGAGGAATGAGCAGTTCTTC. It encodes CAGSSLPSGRNEQFF.

The chain recombines TRBV5-1 with TRBJ2-7; 10 bases are a match to TRBD1. CDR1 is SGHRS, CDR2 YFSETQ, per germline. Germline trimming cut 0 bases from V and 5 bases from J; bases unmatched to any gene: 2. CDR3 length: 14 residues. The CDR3 DNA reads TGCGCCAGCAGCTTGGGACAGGGGGCCCACGAGCAGTACTTC. This sequence encodes CASSLGQGAHEQYF.

This clonotype was recorded only once. The chain links TRBV7-2 to TRBJ1-2; D possibly corresponds to TRBD1 (5 bases). The CDR3 runs to 16 residues. Trimming removed 6 bases at V and 8 bases at J, with 25 bases between. Germline V gene data show CDR1 as SGHTA and CDR2 as FQGNSA. The CDR3 loop reads CASSEITGSPAGGYTF. The CDR3, as DNA: TGTGCCAGCAGTGAAATAACAGGTTCACCCGCGGGCGGCTACACCTTC.

The chain has TRBV7-2 and TRBJ2-3; D is perhaps TRBD2 (5 bases). The CDR3 runs 16 residues. Between the trimmed V and J ends, which lost 2 bases and 0 bases, there was a span of 12 bases. From germline, CDR1 is SGHTA and CDR2 FQGNSA. The CDR3 is CASSLNPSTSTDTQYF. In DNA, the CDR3 is TGTGCCAGCAGCTTAAATCCTAGCACCAGCACAGATACGCAGTATTTT.

This chain uses TRBV5-1 with TRBJ1-5; possibly TRBD1 for D (6 bases). There are 16 residues in the CDR3. V was shortened by 1 base and J by 3 bases, with 14 bases between the two germline ends. CDR1 SGHRS and CDR2 YFSETQ come from the germline V gene. In DNA form, the CDR3 reads TGCGCCAGCAGCTTGTACAGGGATTCGGACAATCAGCCCCAGCATTTT. This sequence encodes CASSLYRDSDNQPQHF. The full variable domain, rest sourced from reference TRBV5-1 and TRBJ1-5, is KAGVTQTPRYLIKTRGQQVTLSCSPISGHRSVSWYQQTPGQGLQFLFEYFSETQRNKGNFPGRFSGRQFSNSRSEMNVSTLELGDSALYLCASSLYRDSDNQPQHFGDGTRLSIL.